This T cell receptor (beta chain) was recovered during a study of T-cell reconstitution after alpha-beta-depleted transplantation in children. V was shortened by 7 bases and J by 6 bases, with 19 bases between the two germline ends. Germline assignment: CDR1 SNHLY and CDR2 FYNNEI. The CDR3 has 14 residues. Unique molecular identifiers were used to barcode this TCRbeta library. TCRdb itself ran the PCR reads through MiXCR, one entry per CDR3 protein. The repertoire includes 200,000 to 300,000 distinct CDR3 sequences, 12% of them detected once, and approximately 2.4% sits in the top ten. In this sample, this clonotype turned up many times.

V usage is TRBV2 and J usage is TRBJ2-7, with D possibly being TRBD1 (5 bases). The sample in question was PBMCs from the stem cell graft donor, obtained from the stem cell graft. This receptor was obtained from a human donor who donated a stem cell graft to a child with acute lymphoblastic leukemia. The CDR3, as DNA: TGTGCCAGCACTTTCACAGGCCCCCTCCTCGAGCAGTACTTC. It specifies CASTFTGPLLEQYF.